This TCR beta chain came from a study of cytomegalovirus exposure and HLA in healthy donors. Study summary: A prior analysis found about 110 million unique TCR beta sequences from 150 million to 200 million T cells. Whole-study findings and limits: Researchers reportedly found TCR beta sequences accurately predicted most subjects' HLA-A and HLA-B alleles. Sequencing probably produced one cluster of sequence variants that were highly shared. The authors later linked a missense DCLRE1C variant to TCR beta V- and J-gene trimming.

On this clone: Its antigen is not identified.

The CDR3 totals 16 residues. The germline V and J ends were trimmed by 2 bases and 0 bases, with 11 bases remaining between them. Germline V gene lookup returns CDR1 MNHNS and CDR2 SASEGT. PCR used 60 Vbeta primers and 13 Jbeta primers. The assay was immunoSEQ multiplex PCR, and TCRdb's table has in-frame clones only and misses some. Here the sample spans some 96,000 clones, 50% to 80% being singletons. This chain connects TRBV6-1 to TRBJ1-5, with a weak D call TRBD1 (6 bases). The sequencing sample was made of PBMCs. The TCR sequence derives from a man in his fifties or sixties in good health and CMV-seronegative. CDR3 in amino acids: CASSEWGHISNQPQHF. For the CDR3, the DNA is TGTGCCAGCAGTGAATGGGGGCACATTAGCAATCAGCCCCAGCATTTT.